This is a list of T cell receptor beta chains from one sample in a study of blood T cells in healthy people across ages. From the 5' RACE reads, TCRdb called clonotypes with MiXCR, one entry per CDR3 protein. Found here are about a million distinct CDR3 sequences, around 54% of them singletons; the top ten hold about a fifth. What was sequenced was blood. These receptors were obtained from a woman between 55 and 75 years old in good health. CDR3s include the opening cysteine and the closing phenylalanine or tryptophan. Each record gives: CDR3 length, J gene, clone size, D gene, V gene, CDR3 protein, CDR3 DNA. D genes are given only for firm matches. Expanded clones get a size class; other rows say once, few or many, or leave the size out.

CDR3 length: 15
J gene: TRBJ2-7
clone size: NA
D gene: TRBD2
V gene: TRBV20-1
CDR3 protein: CSARKRTSGRLEQYF
CDR3 DNA: TGCAGTGCTAGAAAGCGGACTAGCGGGAGACTTGAGCAGTACTTC

CDR3 length: 16
J gene: TRBJ1-2
clone size: NA
D gene: NA
V gene: TRBV20-1
CDR3 protein: CSARARQASLNYGYTF
CDR3 DNA: TGCAGTGCTAGAGCCAGACAGGCGTCCCTTAACTATGGCTACACCTTC

CDR3 length: 14
J gene: TRBJ2-3
clone size: NA
D gene: NA
V gene: TRBV28
CDR3 protein: CASSLSVRADTQYF
CDR3 DNA: TGTGCCAGCAGTTTATCGGTTCGCGCAGATACGCAGTATTTT

CDR3 length: 16
J gene: TRBJ2-5
clone size: few
D gene: TRBD1
V gene: TRBV7-7
CDR3 protein: CASSSHPGTGGETQYF
CDR3 DNA: TGTGCCAGCAGCTCTCACCCCGGGACAGGGGGGGAGACCCAGTACTTC

CDR3 length: 14
J gene: TRBJ1-2
clone size: few
D gene: NA
V gene: TRBV5-6
CDR3 protein: CASSLRGRGDGYTF
CDR3 DNA: TGTGCCAGCAGCTTGCGGGGCAGGGGAGATGGCTACACCTTC

CDR3 length: 15
J gene: TRBJ2-5
clone size: few
D gene: NA
V gene: TRBV15
CDR3 protein: CATSRGRAYQETQYF
CDR3 DNA: TGTGCCACCAGCAGAGGCAGGGCCTACCAAGAGACCCAGTACTTC

CDR3 length: 14
J gene: TRBJ1-5
clone size: NA
D gene: NA
V gene: TRBV24-1
CDR3 protein: CATSEGGSNQPQHF
CDR3 DNA: TGTGCCACCAGTGAGGGGGGCAGCAATCAGCCCCAGCATTTT

CDR3 length: 14
J gene: TRBJ2-1
clone size: few
D gene: NA
V gene: TRBV7-2
CDR3 protein: CASSLAPGLREQFF
CDR3 DNA: TGTGCCAGCAGCTTAGCCCCGGGGTTGCGTGAGCAGTTCTTC

CDR3 length: 19
J gene: TRBJ2-1
clone size: few
D gene: NA
V gene: TRBV20-1
CDR3 protein: CSANSPGRKTWGSYNEQFF
CDR3 DNA: TGCAGTGCCAACTCACCGGGACGGAAAACCTGGGGGTCCTACAATGAGCAGTTCTTC

CDR3 length: 14
J gene: TRBJ2-7
clone size: NA
D gene: NA
V gene: TRBV2
CDR3 protein: CASIRGDVPYEQYF
CDR3 DNA: TGTGCCAGCATACGAGGGGACGTACCCTACGAGCAGTACTTC

CDR3 length: 15
J gene: TRBJ2-7
clone size: few
D gene: TRBD2
V gene: TRBV2
CDR3 protein: CASRTSGASSYEQYF
CDR3 DNA: TGTGCCAGCCGTACTAGCGGGGCTTCATCCTACGAGCAGTACTTC

CDR3 length: 14
J gene: TRBJ2-1
clone size: NA
D gene: NA
V gene: TRBV6-1
CDR3 protein: CASSEEASWGEQFF
CDR3 DNA: TGTGCCAGCAGTGAAGAAGCCTCCTGGGGGGAGCAGTTCTTC

CDR3 length: 13
J gene: TRBJ1-5
clone size: NA
D gene: NA
V gene: TRBV27
CDR3 protein: CASGAFSNQPQHF
CDR3 DNA: TGTGCCAGCGGGGCCTTTAGCAATCAGCCCCAGCATTTT

CDR3 length: 13
J gene: TRBJ2-7
clone size: many
D gene: TRBD2
V gene: TRBV12-3/TRBV12-4
CDR3 protein: CASKASGMNEQYF
CDR3 DNA: TGTGCCAGCAAGGCTAGCGGGATGAATGAGCAGTACTTC

CDR3 length: 14
J gene: TRBJ2-7
clone size: NA
D gene: TRBD1
V gene: TRBV10-3
CDR3 protein: CAIKGQDTYHEQYF
CDR3 DNA: TGTGCCATCAAAGGACAGGACACCTACCACGAGCAGTACTTC

CDR3 length: 19
J gene: TRBJ2-4
clone size: NA
D gene: TRBD2
V gene: TRBV7-2
CDR3 protein: CASSLYALPTSGRANEQYF
CDR3 DNA: TGTGCCAGCAGCTTATATGCACTCCCAACTAGCGGGAGGGCCAATGAGCAGTACTTC

CDR3 length: 16
J gene: TRBJ2-6
clone size: NA
D gene: NA
V gene: TRBV7-8
CDR3 protein: CASSLGGDSGANVLTF
CDR3 DNA: TGTGCCAGCAGCTTAGGGGGCGACTCTGGGGCCAACGTCCTGACTTTC

CDR3 length: 17
J gene: TRBJ1-4
clone size: NA
D gene: NA
V gene: TRBV5-1
CDR3 protein: CASSLALGGADVEKLFF
CDR3 DNA: TGCGCCAGCAGCTTGGCCCTGGGAGGGGCAGATGTTGAAAAACTGTTTTTT

CDR3 length: 16
J gene: TRBJ2-3
clone size: NA
D gene: NA
V gene: TRBV9
CDR3 protein: CASSSVGALSTDTQYF
CDR3 DNA: TGTGCCAGCAGCTCCGTCGGAGCCTTAAGCACAGATACGCAGTATTTT

CDR3 length: 14
J gene: TRBJ2-5
clone size: few
D gene: NA
V gene: TRBV24-1
CDR3 protein: CATSDKRVQETQYF
CDR3 DNA: TGTGCCACCAGTGATAAAAGGGTTCAAGAGACCCAGTACTTC

CDR3 length: 15
J gene: TRBJ2-3
clone size: NA
D gene: TRBD2
V gene: TRBV20-1
CDR3 protein: CSASFAGGPPDTQYF
CDR3 DNA: TGCAGTGCTAGCTTTGCGGGAGGGCCCCCAGATACGCAGTATTTT

CDR3 length: 14
J gene: TRBJ2-7
clone size: once
D gene: NA
V gene: TRBV20-1
CDR3 protein: CSARAGGGDYEQYF
CDR3 DNA: TGCAGTGCTAGAGCAGGGGGGGGTGACTACGAGCAGTACTTC

CDR3 length: 13
J gene: TRBJ2-7
clone size: NA
D gene: NA
V gene: TRBV7-9
CDR3 protein: CASSANREHEQYF
CDR3 DNA: TGTGCCAGCAGCGCTAACAGGGAACACGAGCAGTACTTC